This T cell receptor (beta chain) was retrieved from a study of beta chain features in type 1 diabetes. For the study at large: Patients shared similar age, gender and cell yields with healthy donors. Whole-study findings and limits: For Type 1 diabetes patients, all four CD4+ subsets carried TCRB CDR3s that were moderately but significantly shorter.

Note on this clone: Its target is not known.

Investigators reverse transcribed all isolated RNA, so they sequenced expressed TCRB transcripts. Sequencing was performed with immunoSEQ multiplex PCR; in TCRdb, only in-frame clones are kept and a portion is missing. The sample yields 970,000 or so clones, 15% to 20% seen once. Per the germline V gene, CDR1 is LNHDA and CDR2 is SQIVND (reference sequence). This CDR3 region has 13 residues. With 3 bases removed from V and 2 bases from J, the gap between germline ends came to 8 bases. This TCR derives from a young woman in good health. The V call is TRBV19, the J call TRBJ2-7; unclear D gene. The sample taken for sequencing was naive CD4+ T cells from blood. This CDR3 reads CASSIGSPYEQYF. The DNA of the CDR3 is TGTGCCAGTAGTATTGGCAGCCCCTACGAGCAGTACTTC.